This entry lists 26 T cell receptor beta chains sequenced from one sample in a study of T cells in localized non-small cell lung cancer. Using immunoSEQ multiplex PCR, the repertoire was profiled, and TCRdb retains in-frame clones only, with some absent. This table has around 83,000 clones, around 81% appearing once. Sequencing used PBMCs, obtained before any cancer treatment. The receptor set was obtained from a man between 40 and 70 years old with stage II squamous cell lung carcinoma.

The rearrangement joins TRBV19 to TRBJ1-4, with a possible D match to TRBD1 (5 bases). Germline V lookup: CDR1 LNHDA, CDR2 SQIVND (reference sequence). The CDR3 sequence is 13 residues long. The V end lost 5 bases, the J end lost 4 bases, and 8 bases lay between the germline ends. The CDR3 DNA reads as TGTGCCAGTAGTGGGACCCGTAATGAAAAACTGTTTTTT. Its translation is CASSGTRNEKLFF. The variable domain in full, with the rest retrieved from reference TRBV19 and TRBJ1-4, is DGGITQSPKYLFRKEGQNVTLSCEQNLNHDAMYWYRQDPGQGLRLIYYSQIVNDFQKGDIAEGYSVSREKKESFPLTVTSAQKNPTAFYLCASSGTRNEKLFFGSGTQLSVL.

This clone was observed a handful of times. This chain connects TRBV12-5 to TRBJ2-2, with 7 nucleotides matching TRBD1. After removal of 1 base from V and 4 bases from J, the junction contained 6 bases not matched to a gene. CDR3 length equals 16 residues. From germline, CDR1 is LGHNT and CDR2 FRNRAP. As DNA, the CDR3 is TGTGCTAGTGGTTTGGGCGACAGGGTCCCCACCGGGGAGCTGTTTTTT. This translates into CASGLGDRVPTGELFF.

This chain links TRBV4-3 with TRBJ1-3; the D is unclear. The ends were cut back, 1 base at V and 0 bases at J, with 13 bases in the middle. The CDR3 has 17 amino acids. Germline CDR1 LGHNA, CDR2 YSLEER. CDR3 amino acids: CASSQGVGSTSGNTIYF. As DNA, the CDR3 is TGCGCCAGCAGCCAAGGGGTTGGGTCCACCTCTGGAAACACCATATATTTT.

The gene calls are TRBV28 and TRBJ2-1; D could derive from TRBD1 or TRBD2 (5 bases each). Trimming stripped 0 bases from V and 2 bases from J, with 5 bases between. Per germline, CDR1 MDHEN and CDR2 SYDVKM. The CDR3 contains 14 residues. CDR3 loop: CASSLWGAYNEQFF. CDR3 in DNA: TGTGCCAGCAGTTTATGGGGGGCCTACAATGAGCAGTTCTTC.

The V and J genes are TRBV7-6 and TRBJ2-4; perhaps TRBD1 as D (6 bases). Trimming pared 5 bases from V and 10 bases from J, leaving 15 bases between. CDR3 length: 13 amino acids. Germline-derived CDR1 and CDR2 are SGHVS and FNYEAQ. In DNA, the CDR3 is TGTGCCAGCAGCACGGTCCTCGGACAGATTCAGTACTTC. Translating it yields CASSTVLGQIQYF.

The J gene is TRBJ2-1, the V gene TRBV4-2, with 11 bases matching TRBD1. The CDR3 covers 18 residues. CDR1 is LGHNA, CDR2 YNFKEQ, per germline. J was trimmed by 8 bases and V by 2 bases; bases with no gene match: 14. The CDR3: CASSQRGTGTGGIYEQFF. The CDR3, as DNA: TGTGCCAGCAGCCAAAGGGGAACCGGGACAGGGGGTATATATGAGCAGTTCTTC.

The CDR3 DNA follows: TGCGCCAGCAGCCTCCTGTTACTAGCGGGAGGGGACAATGAGCAGTTCTTC. This encodes CASSLLLLAGGDNEQFF. The chain carries TRBV4-1 and TRBJ2-1; 13 nucleotides match TRBD2. V trimming: 4 bases; J trimming: 5 bases; junction bases outside the gene matches: 8. The CDR3 spans 17 residues. Germline V gene data show CDR1 as MGHRA and CDR2 as YSYEKL.

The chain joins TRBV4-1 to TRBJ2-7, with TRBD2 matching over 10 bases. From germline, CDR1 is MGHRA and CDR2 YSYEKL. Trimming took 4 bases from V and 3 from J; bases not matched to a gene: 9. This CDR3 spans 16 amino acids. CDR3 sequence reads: CASSRTEREGIYEQYF. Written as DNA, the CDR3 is TGCGCCAGCAGCCGTACTGAGCGGGAGGGCATCTACGAGCAGTACTTC.

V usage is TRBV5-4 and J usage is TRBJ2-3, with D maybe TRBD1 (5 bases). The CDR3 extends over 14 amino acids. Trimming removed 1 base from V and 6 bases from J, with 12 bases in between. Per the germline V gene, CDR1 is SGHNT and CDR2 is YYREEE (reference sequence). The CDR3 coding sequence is TGTGCCAGCAGCTTGTCTACAGGTCTCGATACGCAGTATTTT. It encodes CASSLSTGLDTQYF.

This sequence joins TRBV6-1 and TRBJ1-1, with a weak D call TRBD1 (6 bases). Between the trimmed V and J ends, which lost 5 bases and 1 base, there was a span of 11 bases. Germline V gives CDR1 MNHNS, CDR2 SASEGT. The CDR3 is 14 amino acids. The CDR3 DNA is TGTGCCAGCAGTAGTGGGACATCGAACACTGAAGCTTTCTTT. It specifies CASSSGTSNTEAFF.

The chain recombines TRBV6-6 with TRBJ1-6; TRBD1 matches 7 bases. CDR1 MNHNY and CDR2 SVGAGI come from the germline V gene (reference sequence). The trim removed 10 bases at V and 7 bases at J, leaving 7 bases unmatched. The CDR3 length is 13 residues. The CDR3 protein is CAIADRDNSPLHF. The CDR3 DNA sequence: TGTGCCATCGCCGACAGGGACAATTCACCCCTCCACTTT.

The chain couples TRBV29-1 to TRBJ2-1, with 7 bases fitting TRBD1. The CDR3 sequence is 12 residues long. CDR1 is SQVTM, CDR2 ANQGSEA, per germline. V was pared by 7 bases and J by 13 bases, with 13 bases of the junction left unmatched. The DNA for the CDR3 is TGCAGCGCTCTAACAGTAGGACAGGCCCAGTTCTTC. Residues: CSALTVGQAQFF.

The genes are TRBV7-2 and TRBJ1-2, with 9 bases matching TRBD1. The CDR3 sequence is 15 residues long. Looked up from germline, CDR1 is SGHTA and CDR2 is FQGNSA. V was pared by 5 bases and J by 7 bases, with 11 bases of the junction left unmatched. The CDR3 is CASSTMRTGATGYTF. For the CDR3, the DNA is TGTGCCAGCAGCACCATGCGGACAGGGGCTACTGGCTACACCTTC.

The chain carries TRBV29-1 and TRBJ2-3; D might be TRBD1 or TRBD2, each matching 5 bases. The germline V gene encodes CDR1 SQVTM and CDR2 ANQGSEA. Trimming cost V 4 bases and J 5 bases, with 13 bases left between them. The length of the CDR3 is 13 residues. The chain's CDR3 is CSVVTGGLDTQYF. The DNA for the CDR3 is TGCAGCGTTGTGACTGGGGGATTAGATACGCAGTATTTT.

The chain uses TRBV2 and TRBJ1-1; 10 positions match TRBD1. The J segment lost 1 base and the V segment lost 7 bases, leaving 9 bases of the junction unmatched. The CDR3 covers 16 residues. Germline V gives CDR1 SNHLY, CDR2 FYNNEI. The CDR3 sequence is CASTRDRGRENTEAFF. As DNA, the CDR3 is TGTGCCAGCACTCGGGACAGGGGTCGGGAGAACACTGAAGCTTTCTTT.

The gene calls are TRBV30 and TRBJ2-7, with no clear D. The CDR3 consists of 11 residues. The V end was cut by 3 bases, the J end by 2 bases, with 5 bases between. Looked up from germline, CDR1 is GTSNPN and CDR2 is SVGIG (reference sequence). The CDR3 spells CAWRKAYEQYF. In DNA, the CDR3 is TGTGCCTGGAGAAAGGCCTACGAGCAGTACTTC.

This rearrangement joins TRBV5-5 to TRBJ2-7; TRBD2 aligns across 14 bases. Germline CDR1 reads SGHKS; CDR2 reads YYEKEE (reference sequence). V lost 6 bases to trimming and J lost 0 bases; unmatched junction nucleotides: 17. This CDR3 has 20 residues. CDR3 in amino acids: CASTDPPGLAGESHSYEQYF. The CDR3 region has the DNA TGTGCCAGCACCGATCCACCGGGACTAGCGGGGGAGTCTCACTCCTACGAGCAGTACTTC.

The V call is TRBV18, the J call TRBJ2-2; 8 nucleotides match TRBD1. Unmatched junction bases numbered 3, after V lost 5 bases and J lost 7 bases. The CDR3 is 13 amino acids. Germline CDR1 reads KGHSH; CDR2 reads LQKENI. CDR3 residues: CASSGQGGGELFF. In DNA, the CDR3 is TGTGCCAGCTCAGGACAGGGCGGCGGGGAGCTGTTTTTT. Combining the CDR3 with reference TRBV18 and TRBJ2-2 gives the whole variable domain NAGVMQNPRHLVRRRGQEARLRCSPMKGHSHVYWYRQLPEEGLKFMVYLQKENIIDESGMPKERFSAEFPKEGPSILRIQQVVRGDSAAYFCASSGQGGGELFFGEGSRLTVL.

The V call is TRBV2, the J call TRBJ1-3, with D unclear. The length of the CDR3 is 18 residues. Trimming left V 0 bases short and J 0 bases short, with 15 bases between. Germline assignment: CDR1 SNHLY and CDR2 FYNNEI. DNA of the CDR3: TGTGCCAGCAGTGAAGCGCTTCCTCAGGCCGCCTCTGGAAACACCATATATTTT. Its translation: CASSEALPQAASGNTIYF.

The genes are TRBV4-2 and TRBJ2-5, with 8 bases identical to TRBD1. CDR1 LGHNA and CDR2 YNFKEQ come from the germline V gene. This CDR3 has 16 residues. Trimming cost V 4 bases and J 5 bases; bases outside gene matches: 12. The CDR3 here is CASSLNGQGIGETQYF. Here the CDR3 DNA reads TGTGCCAGCAGCCTAAACGGACAGGGTATTGGCGAGACCCAGTACTTC.

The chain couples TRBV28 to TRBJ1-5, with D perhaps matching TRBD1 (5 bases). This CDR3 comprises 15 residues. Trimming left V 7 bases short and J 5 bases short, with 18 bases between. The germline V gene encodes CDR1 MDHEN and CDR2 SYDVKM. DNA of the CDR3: TGTGCCAGCATCAAGAGGCAGGGATTCGATCAGCCCCAGCATTTT. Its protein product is CASIKRQGFDQPQHF.

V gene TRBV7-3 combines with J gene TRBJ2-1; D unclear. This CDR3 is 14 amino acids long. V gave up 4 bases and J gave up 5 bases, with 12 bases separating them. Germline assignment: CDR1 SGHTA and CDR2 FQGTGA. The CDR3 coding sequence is TGTGCCAGCAGCTCCCCCCCCCGCAACAATGAGCAGTTCTTC. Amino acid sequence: CASSSPPRNNEQFF.

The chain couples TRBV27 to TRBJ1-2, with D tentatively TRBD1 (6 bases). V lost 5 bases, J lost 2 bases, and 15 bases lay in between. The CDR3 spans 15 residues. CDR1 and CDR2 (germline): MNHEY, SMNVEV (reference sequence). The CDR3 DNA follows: TGTGCCAGCAGTCTAAAGGGGGGGTCCAACTATGGCTACACCTTC. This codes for CASSLKGGSNYGYTF.

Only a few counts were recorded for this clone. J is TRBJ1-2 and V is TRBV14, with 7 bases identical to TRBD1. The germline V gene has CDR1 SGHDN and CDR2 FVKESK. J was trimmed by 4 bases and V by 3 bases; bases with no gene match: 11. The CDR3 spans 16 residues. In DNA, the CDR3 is TGTGCCAGCAGCCAGATCGGGACAGAGCTTCTCTATGGCTACACCTTC. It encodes CASSQIGTELLYGYTF.

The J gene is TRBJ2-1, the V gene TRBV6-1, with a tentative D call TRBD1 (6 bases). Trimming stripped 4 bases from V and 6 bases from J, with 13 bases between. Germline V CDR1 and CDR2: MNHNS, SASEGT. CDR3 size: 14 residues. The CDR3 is CASSGSTGRNEQFF. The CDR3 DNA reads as TGTGCCAGCAGTGGATCAACAGGGCGCAATGAGCAGTTCTTC.

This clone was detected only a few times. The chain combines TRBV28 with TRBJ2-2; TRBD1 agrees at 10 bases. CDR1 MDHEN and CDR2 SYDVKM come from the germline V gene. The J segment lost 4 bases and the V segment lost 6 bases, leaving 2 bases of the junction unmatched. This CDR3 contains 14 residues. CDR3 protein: CASRGQGRTGELFF. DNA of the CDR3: TGTGCCAGCAGGGGACAGGGGCGCACCGGGGAGCTGTTTTTT.